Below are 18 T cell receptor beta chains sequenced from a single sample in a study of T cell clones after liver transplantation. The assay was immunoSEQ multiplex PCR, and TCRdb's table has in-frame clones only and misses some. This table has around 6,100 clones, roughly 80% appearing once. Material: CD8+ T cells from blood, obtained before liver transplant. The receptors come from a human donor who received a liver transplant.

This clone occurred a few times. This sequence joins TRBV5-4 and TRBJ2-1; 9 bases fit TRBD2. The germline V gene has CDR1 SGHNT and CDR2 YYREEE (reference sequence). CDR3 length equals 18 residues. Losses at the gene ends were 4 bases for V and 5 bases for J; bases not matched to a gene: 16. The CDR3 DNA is TGTGCCAGCAGCGGGGGTCTAGCGGGGTCCTCCCTCCACAATGAGCAGTTCTTC. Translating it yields CASSGGLAGSSLHNEQFF.

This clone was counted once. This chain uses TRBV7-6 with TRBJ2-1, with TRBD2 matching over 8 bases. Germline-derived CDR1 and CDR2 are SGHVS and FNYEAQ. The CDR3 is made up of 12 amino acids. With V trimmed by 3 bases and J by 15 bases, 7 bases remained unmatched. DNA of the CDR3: TGTGCCAGCAGCTTCGGACTAGCCGGGCTGTTCTTC. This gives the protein CASSFGLAGLFF. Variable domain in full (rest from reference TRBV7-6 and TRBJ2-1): GAGVSQSPRYKVTKRGQDVALRCDPISGHVSLYWYRQALGQGPEFLTYFNYEAQQDKSGLPNDRFSAERPEGSISTLTIQRTEQRDSAMYRCASSFGLAGLFFGPGTRLTVL.

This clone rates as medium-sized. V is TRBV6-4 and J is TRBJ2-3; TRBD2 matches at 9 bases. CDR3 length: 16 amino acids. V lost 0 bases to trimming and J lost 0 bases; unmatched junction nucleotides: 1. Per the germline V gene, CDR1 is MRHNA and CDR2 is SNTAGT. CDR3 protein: CASSDSTSGSTDTQYF. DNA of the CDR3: TGTGCCAGCAGTGACTCGACTAGCGGTAGCACAGATACGCAGTATTTT.

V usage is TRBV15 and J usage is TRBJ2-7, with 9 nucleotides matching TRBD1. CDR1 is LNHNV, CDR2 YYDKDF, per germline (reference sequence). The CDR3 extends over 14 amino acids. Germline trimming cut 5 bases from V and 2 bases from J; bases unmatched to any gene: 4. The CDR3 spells CATSGDRETYEQYF. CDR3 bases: TGTGCCACCAGCGGGGACAGGGAAACCTACGAGCAGTACTTC.

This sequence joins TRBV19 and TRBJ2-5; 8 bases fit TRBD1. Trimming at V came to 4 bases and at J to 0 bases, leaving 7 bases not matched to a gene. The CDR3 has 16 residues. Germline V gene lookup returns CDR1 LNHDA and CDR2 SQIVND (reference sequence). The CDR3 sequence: CASSTWTGWDQETQYF. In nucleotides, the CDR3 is TGTGCCAGTAGTACATGGACAGGGTGGGACCAAGAGACCCAGTACTTC.

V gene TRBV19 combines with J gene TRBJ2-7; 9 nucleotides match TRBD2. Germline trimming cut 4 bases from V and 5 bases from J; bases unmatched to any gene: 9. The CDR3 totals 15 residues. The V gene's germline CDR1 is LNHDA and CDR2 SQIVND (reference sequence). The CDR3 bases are TGTGCCAGTAGTACCGGGACTAGCTTCGACCACGAGCAGTACTTC. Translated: CASSTGTSFDHEQYF.

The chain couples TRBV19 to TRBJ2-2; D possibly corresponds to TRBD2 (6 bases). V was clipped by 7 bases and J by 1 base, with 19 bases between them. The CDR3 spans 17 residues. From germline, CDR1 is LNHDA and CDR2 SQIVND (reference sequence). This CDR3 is CASTLEEGWMNTGELFF. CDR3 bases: TGTGCCAGTACCCTTGAGGAGGGATGGATGAACACCGGGGAGCTGTTTTTT.

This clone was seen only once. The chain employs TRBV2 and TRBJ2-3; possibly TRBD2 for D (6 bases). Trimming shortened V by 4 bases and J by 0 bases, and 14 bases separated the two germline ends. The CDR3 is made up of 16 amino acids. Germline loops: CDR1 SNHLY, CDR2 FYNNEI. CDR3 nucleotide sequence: TGTGCCAGCAGTGGGGGAGGAGATGATAGCACAGATACGCAGTATTTT. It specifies CASSGGGDDSTDTQYF.

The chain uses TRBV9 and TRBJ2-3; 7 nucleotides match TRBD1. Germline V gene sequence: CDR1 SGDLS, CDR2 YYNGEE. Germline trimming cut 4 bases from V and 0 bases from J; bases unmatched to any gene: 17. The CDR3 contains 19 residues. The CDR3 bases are TGTGCCAGCAGCTTACAGGGGCTTCCCGGCGCCTCTAGCACAGATACGCAGTATTTT. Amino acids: CASSLQGLPGASSTDTQYF.

For the CDR3, the DNA is TGTGCCAGCACCCCCCCGACTCAAACCTACGAGCAGTACTTC. Its protein is CASTPPTQTYEQYF. This sequence joins TRBV28 and TRBJ2-7, with D hard to call. Germline-derived CDR1 and CDR2 are MDHEN and SYDVKM. The CDR3 loop spans 14 amino acids. V dropped 7 bases and J dropped 2 bases, with 15 bases sitting between them.

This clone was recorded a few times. DNA for the CDR3: TGTGCCAGCAGCGCCGCCTACCGGTCCGGCGAGCAGTACTTC. It encodes CASSAAYRSGEQYF. The chain uses TRBV7-9 and TRBJ2-7; D not resolved. V was clipped by 5 bases and J by 6 bases, with 17 bases between them. Germline CDR1 is SEHNR and CDR2 is FQNEAQ (reference sequence). The CDR3 sequence is 14 residues long.

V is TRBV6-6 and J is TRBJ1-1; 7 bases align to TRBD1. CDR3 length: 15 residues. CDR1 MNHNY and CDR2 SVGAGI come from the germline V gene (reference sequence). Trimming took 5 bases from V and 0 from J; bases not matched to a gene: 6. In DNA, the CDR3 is TGTGCCAGCAGTAACCGGACAGGCATGAACACTGAAGCTTTCTTT. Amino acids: CASSNRTGMNTEAFF.

Written as DNA, the CDR3 is TGTGCCAGCAGCTTAGAATCACTAGCGGGAGACGAGCAGTTCTTC. Residues: CASSLESLAGDEQFF. The V call is TRBV11-2, the J call TRBJ2-1; 11 bases agree with TRBD2. V shed 0 bases and J 10 bases; nucleotides not matched to a gene: 5. There are 15 residues in the CDR3. From germline, CDR1 is SGHAT and CDR2 FQNNGV.

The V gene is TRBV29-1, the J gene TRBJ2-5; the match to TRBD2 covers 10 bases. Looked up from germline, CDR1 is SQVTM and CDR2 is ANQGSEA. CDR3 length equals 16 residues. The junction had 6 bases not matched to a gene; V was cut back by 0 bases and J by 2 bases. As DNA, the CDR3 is TGCAGCGTTGAAGAAAGGTGGACTAGCGGACAAGAGACCCAGTACTTC. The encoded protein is CSVEERWTSGQETQYF.

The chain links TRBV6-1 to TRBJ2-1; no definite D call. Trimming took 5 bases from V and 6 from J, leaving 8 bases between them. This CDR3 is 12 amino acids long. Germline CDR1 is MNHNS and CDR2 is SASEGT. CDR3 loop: CASSLGGNEQFF. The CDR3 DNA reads TGTGCCAGCAGTTTAGGTGGCAATGAGCAGTTCTTC.

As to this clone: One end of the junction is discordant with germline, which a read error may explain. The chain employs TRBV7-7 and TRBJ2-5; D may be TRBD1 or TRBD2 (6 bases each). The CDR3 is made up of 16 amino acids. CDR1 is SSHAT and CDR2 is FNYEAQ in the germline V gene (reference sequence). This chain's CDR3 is CASRKGGQGAGETQYF. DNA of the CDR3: TGTGCTAGCAGAAAAGGGGGGCAGGGTGCGGGAGAGACCCAGTACTTC.

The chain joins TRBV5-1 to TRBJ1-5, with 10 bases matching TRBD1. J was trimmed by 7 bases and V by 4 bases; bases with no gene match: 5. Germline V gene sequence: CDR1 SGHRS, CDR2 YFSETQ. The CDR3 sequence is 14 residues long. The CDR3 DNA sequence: TGCGCCAGCAGCGAGACAGGGGGCGGCCAGCCCCAGCATTTT. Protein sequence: CASSETGGGQPQHF.

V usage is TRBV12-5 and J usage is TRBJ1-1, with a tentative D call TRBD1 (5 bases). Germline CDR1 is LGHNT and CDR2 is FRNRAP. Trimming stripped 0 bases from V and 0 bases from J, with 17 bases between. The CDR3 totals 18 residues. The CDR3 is CASGLVFSGKGMNTEAFF. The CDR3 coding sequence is TGTGCTAGTGGTTTGGTATTTTCTGGGAAGGGGATGAACACTGAAGCTTTCTTT. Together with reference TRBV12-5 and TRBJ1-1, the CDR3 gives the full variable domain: DARVTQTPRHKVTEMGQEVTMRCQPILGHNTVFWYRQTMMQGLELLAYFRNRAPLDDSGMPKDRFSAEMPDATLATLKIQPSEPRDSAVYFCASGLVFSGKGMNTEAFFGQGTRLTVV.